This section outlines one T cell receptor (beta chain) sequence together with its context. There is no known antigen for this receptor. Base qualities are not provided; no much larger clone lies one nucleotide away. The library was generated by the immunoSEQ multiplex PCR assay. For the multiplex PCR, a mixture combining 60 forward primers for TCR Vbeta segments and 13 reverse primers for TCR Jbeta segments was used. Amplification of the CDR3 region of rearranged TCR beta genes was performed with a multiplex PCR assay on genomic DNA. Amplified TCR beta libraries were sequenced as 87-base-pair reads on the Illumina HiSeq System. The authors' pipeline ran thus. Across the 500 to 700 repertoires, a later analysis counted around 80 million unique TCR beta chains, roughly 11 million of which were shared by at least two donors. To remove PCR and sequencing errors, raw reads were error-corrected and collapsed into unique sequences using a nearest-neighbor algorithm that merged closely related sequences. Alignment of CDR3 sequences to IMGT reference sequences was used to assign V, D and J gene segments. For a sequence to be retained, a match of at least six nucleotides to both a V gene segment and a J gene segment was required. Rearrangements were called productive when the CDR3 lacked stop codons and stayed in frame with V and J; all others were non-productive. Following IMGT convention, CDR3 was defined as the stretch from the second conserved V-encoded cysteine to the conserved J-encoded phenylalanine. The earlier analysis of some 600 of the donors excluded sequences that lacked an unambiguous match to a single V gene segment. In an earlier analysis of approximately 610 of the donors, V segments were called functional above 56.7% productive rearrangements and were called segregating when the between-donor standard deviation exceeded 5%. A statistical classification framework was built to diagnose cytomegalovirus status from the catalog of TCR beta chain sequences. A later analysis assigned V and J genes by comparing TCR nucleotide sequences with IMGT/GENE-DB human TR gene sequences. The TCRdist pipeline was used in a later analysis to assign CDR3 sequences and most-parsimonious VDJ recombination scenarios. In a later analysis, each TCR beta chain was defined by its CDR3 amino acid sequence together with its V-gene family, and reads lacking a unique V-gene family were excluded. As a way to deal with suspected cross-contamination and a sequencing artifact, a later analysis dropped nearly 600 nucleotide sequences that were highly shared and had low generation probability. In a later analysis, a clonal expansion index was calculated for each public chain from normalized within-repertoire ranks of inferred template counts. A later analysis computed generation probabilities with a VDJ recombination model fitted to out-of-frame rearrangements, and checked the results against IGoR. A later analysis scored TCR-TCR, TCR-HLA and TCR-CMV co-occurrence with hypergeometric tests, applying a repertoire-size bias correction to TCR pairs. In a later analysis, false discovery rates were estimated by permuting HLA or CMV assignments 20 times. In a later analysis, co-occurring TCRs were grouped using DBSCAN, and TCRdist sequence similarity was added for clustering within HLA-allele-positive subsets. For co-occurrence clustering, repertoires with fewer than 30,000 or more than 120,000 public chains were excluded, along with about five repertoires with anomalous nucleotide sharing. Here the immuneACCESS table is served through TCRdb, limited to in-frame sequences with V and J called. Missing clones are a known gap in these copies; in checked studies unresolved V genes cover under half, and the rest lacks a known reason. From that table come the V and J calls and clone size; the DNA was used to work out D and trimming. This sample has around 190,000 clones in its table, and around 76% of those were observed once. The biggest ten clones account for around 1.9% of the sample.

These data belong to a study of cytomegalovirus exposure and HLA in healthy donors (dated by TCRdb to about 2017). In the study overall: According to an earlier analysis of a few hundred of the donors, 150 million to 200 million T cells yielded roughly 110 million unique TCR beta sequences and around 280 Gb of sequence data. In the later analysis, no new phenotypic data were used to find candidate immune exposures; instead, reliance was placed on TCR beta sequences and their occurrence across donors. All discovery cohort repertoires had been generated using a single sequencing platform. An early release covering just under 650 HLA-typed donors comprised roughly 300 gigabases of sequencing data and approximately 85 million unique TCR sequences. The study aimed to test whether signatures of past pathogen exposure could be identified by cataloging public T cell receptors. Among about 390 genotyped donors of the cohort, an average of 235,054 unique TCR beta nucleotide sequences were sequenced per donor, roughly 18% of them non-productive. Several DR-DQ haplotypes were treated as single units for association and clustering because of strong linkage in the cohort. Alongside the repertoire data, information on donor age, sex, ethnicity and CMV serostatus was compiled. Typing coverage differed by locus: A, B, C, DRB1 and DQB1 were typed in roughly 629-640 donors, DQA1 in 500 to 550, DPA1 in some 570, and DPB1 in approximately 450. The study profiled the T cell repertoires of 500 to 800 subjects by immunosequencing and related them to cytomegalovirus serostatus. Of the roughly 420 genotyped donors, roughly 76% were placed in the genetic ancestry cluster associated with self-reported Caucasian donors. A later analysis re-examined previously published TCR beta repertoires from more than 650 donors and added high-resolution HLA genotyping to investigate patterns of TCR occurrence. An earlier analysis of around 540 of the donors applied high-throughput TCR beta sequencing to assess whether each TCR beta V gene segment acted as functional or pseudogenic. To predict cytomegalovirus infection status, the study combined high-throughput TCR immunosequencing, statistical association of individual TCRs with disease status, and machine learning. A separate validation cohort of 90 to 150 different subjects was used in addition to the approximately 700-subject first cohort. Class I and class II HLA loci were covered by the typing at four-digit resolution. Genome-wide SNP genotypes for about 65% of the 666 donors were used in a later genetic analysis, which treated that subset as a discovery cohort.

The cohort was made up of 666 healthy bone marrow donors. Cohort members were all nominally healthy when sampled, although unrecorded immune exposures were likely present. The donor was CMV seronegative and was included in the group of around 320 seronegative cohort members. A peripheral blood sample was collected from each donor, and TCR beta sequencing was performed on peripheral blood mononuclear cells. The Qiagen DNeasy Blood Extraction Kit was used to extract genomic DNA from the blood cell samples. Trimming leaves V shorter by 8 bases and J shorter by 1 base, with the junction holding 12 bases beyond the gene matches. According to the germline V gene (reference sequence), CDR1 reads WNHNN and CDR2 reads SYGVQD. The CDR3 runs 16 residues from the cysteine to the phenylalanine. The CDR3 DNA has 48 bases and is translated from base 1. What the work shows at the level of the full study, not this receptor alone: A further reported finding was that TCR beta sequences accurately predicted the HLA-A and HLA-B alleles for most subjects in the first cohort. Correlated functional status among segregating V segments might reflect linkage disequilibrium, but an unknown experimental factor could not be ruled out. Because the 87-base-pair reads could not distinguish some IMGT-functional V segments, including TRBV6-2 and TRBV6-3, those segments were excluded. Immune exposure information for the cohort was limited to CMV serostatus. When HLA alleles, especially DR and DQ, strongly co-occurred, attributing TCR associations to individual alleles was difficult. A later genetic analysis reported fewer N-insertions in productive TCRs among donors in an Asian-associated ancestry cluster than the approximately 670-donor mean. Most CMV-associated TCR beta chains appeared to be HLA-restricted in a later analysis, and the HLA associations seemed to be driven largely by CMV exposure. Presence/absence analyses assumed roughly uniform sequencing depth across donors, an assumption that may not hold. The earlier analysis of approximately 540 of the donors excluded seventeen rarely observed V segments, including chromosome 9 orphons, because counts were too low. While some public TCRs were present in many individuals, most TCR sequences turned up only very rarely across donors. The cohort was sequenced for TCR beta chains only, and without alpha or paired-chain data the features that could be detected were limited. An association between a missense DCLRE1C variant and V-gene and J-gene trimming of TCR beta chains was found in a later genetic analysis and replicated in an independent cohort. The classifier was reported to diagnose cytomegalovirus status with high specificity and sensitivity in both the original cohort and the validation cohort. In a later analysis, HLA-associated TCR beta chains were found to be more clonally expanded and to have lower generation probabilities than equally common non-associated chains. HLA typing was unavailable for some donors at each locus, so association tests used only the typed subset. In an earlier analysis of roughly 500 of the donors, most TCR beta V segments appeared in productive rearrangements about 90% or about 30% of the time, broadly matching IMGT annotations. A later analysis associated about 17,000 TCR beta sequences with specific HLA alleles at a false discovery rate of 0.05. The study listed 164 TCR beta chains as associated with cytomegalovirus. A cluster of highly shared sequence variants was judged likely to be a technical artifact of the sequencing pipeline. In vitro tests confirmed that a few of the cytomegalovirus-associated TCR beta chains recognize cytomegalovirus antigens. A later analysis reported that several top co-occurrence clusters appeared linked to parvovirus B19, influenza, CMV and Epstein-Barr virus. In a later analysis, TCR association rates were found to vary across HLA loci, with the most associated TCRs seen for DRB1 alleles and the fewest for HLA-C alleles. According to the authors, the approach could potentially be generalized to other disease states and immunological phenotypes.

The chain is made from TRBV10-1 and TRBJ1-1; 8 nucleotides in the junction match TRBD1. The sample was PBMCs. The TCR sequence derives from a man between 25 and 39 years old in good health and CMV-seronegative. DNA sequence: TGCGCCAGCCGCTCGGACGCAGGGACAGGGAACACTGAAGCTTTCTTT. Translation gives CASRSDAGTGNTEAFF.